Listed here is a single TCR beta chain. Its target is not known. Trimming took 4 bases from V and 5 from J, leaving 11 bases between them. The CDR3 is 13 residues long. Germline values: CDR1 MNHNY, CDR2 SVGAGI (reference sequence). The assay was immunoSEQ multiplex PCR, and TCRdb's table has in-frame clones only and misses some. The top ten hold about 1.5% of the sample, which has 70,000 or so clones, approximately 89% seen once. This record comes from a study of siplizumab effects on memory and regulatory T cells. Study results and limitations: Unstimulated subsets accounted for the mapping of only a minor share of the clones that were alloreactive. Alloreactive sequences that could be traced to unstimulated CD4+ memory cells showed a significant reduction under siplizumab. The study found naive T cells seemingly more diverse than memory cells and seemingly major alloresponse contributors.

The specimen sequenced was Tregs sorted from blood. The chain joins TRBV6-6 to TRBJ1-1; no clear D gene. The sequence was obtained from a human donor in good health. Here the CDR3 reads CASSSPPGTEAFF. The CDR3, as DNA: TGTGCCAGCAGTTCCCCCCCGGGGACTGAAGCTTTCTTT.